This T cell receptor (beta chain) was obtained from a study of T cells in Graves' hyperthyroidism and ophthalmopathy. This CDR3 contains 14 residues. Per germline, CDR1 SGHVS and CDR2 FNYEAQ. Trimming cost V 8 bases and J 2 bases, with 12 bases left between them. Amplified regions were TCR beta CDR3 sequences from RNA transcripts. With the HTBI primer set, the TCR CDR3 went through a first round of RT-PCR. From the multiplex PCR reads, TCRdb called clonotypes with MiXCR, one entry per CDR3 protein. The sample yields roughly 840,000 distinct CDR3 sequences, 38% seen once. Stable hyperthyroidism: no ophthalmopathy progression over 18 months of follow-up.

The sequenced sample was blood. The chain joins TRBV7-6 to TRBJ2-2, with a weak D call TRBD2 (6 bases). This receptor was identified in a man aged 18 to 30 with Graves' hyperthyroidism. CDR3 protein: CASFSSANTGELFF. Here the CDR3 DNA reads TGTGCCAGCTTTTCTAGCGCTAACACCGGGGAGCTGTTTTTT.